This entry features one T cell receptor (beta chain) sequence. Its antigen is unknown. CDR3 size: 15 residues. V dropped 0 bases and J dropped 0 bases, with 8 bases sitting between them. CDR1 is MNHEY and CDR2 is SVGAGI in the germline V gene. The PCR was carried out with 60 Vbeta primers and 13 Jbeta primers. The repertoire was sequenced with immunoSEQ multiplex PCR; TCRdb's copy has only in-frame clones and lacks some. The sample carries about 200,000 clones, approximately 85% recorded once. This sample is drawn from a study of cytomegalovirus exposure and HLA in healthy donors. As for the study in general: Some 200 million T cells yielded approximately 100 million unique TCR beta sequences, as an earlier analysis found. Within an early data release were about 90 million unique TCRs drawn from HLA-typed donors. Ancestry clustering placed roughly four fifths of roughly 400 genotyped donors in the Caucasian-associated cluster. Study-level findings and limits: Presence/absence analyses took donor sequencing depth as roughly uniform.

The chain links TRBV6-5 to TRBJ1-1; D is unresolved. Source material: PBMCs. The clonotype originates from a woman between 50 and 59 years old in good health and CMV-seronegative. The CDR3 DNA reads TGTGCCAGCAGTTACTCTCAGGCGATGAACACTGAAGCTTTCTTT. Protein product: CASSYSQAMNTEAFF.